A single sample is the source of the 30 T cell receptor beta chains below, sequenced in a study of blood T cell repertoires in COVID-19. Using immunoSEQ multiplex PCR, the repertoire was profiled, and TCRdb retains in-frame clones only, with some absent. The sample records approximately 77,000 clones, 65% to 90% being singletons. Source material: peripheral blood. The receptors originated from a man between 50 and 59 years old with COVID-19, enrolled during active disease.

The rearrangement uses TRBV2 and TRBJ1-1, with D uncertain. In germline, CDR1 is SNHLY, CDR2 FYNNEI. The CDR3 loop spans 14 amino acids. With 3 bases removed from V and 1 base from J, the gap between germline ends came to 9 bases. CDR3 DNA: TGTGCCAGCAGTGATCTTGCAGGGAACACTGAAGCTTTCTTT. It is translated as CASSDLAGNTEAFF.

This chain links TRBV7-2 with TRBJ1-1; D may be TRBD1 (6 bases). Germline values: CDR1 SGHTA, CDR2 FQGNSA. The CDR3 is made up of 14 amino acids. V shed 5 bases and J shed 3 bases, with 13 bases lying between them. This CDR3 is CASSTQQGYTEAFF. The CDR3 nucleotides read TGTGCCAGCAGCACGCAACAGGGTTACACTGAAGCTTTCTTT.

V usage is TRBV28 and J usage is TRBJ2-5, with TRBD2 matching over 9 bases. The length of the CDR3 is 16 residues. J gave up 3 bases and V 6 bases, and 11 bases lay outside the gene matches. Germline loops: CDR1 MDHEN, CDR2 SYDVKM. CDR3 sequence (DNA): TGTGCCAGCAGCCTAGGAGCGGGAGGCCTAAAAGAGACCCAGTACTTC. Encoded protein: CASSLGAGGLKETQYF.

V gene TRBV30 combines with J gene TRBJ2-2; D is undetermined. From germline, CDR1 is GTSNPN and CDR2 SVGIG (reference sequence). This CDR3 spans 12 amino acids. V was trimmed by 3 bases and J by 4 bases, leaving 6 bases between them. CDR3 region: CAWSPGTGELFF. The DNA for the CDR3 is TGTGCCTGGAGCCCGGGCACCGGGGAGCTGTTTTTT.

In this sample, this clone turned up once. The rearrangement links TRBV10-3 to TRBJ1-1, with a weak D call TRBD1 (5 bases). Between the trimmed V and J ends, which lost 6 bases and 3 bases, there was a span of 17 bases. This CDR3 is built from 15 residues. Germline CDR1 ENHRY, CDR2 SYGVKD. CDR3 amino acids: CAIRGWGGSDTEAFF. The CDR3 DNA follows: TGTGCCATCAGGGGATGGGGGGGTTCTGACACTGAAGCTTTCTTT.

This chain joins TRBV28 and TRBJ1-3; D unclear. Trimming stripped 6 bases from V and 2 bases from J, with 5 bases between. Germline values: CDR1 MDHEN, CDR2 SYDVKM. This CDR3 is 12 amino acids long. CDR3 amino acids: CASSRAGNTIYF. The DNA of the CDR3 is TGTGCCAGCAGCCGAGCTGGAAACACCATATATTTT. The entire variable domain, with the rest obtained from reference TRBV28 and TRBJ1-3, is as follows: DVKVTQSSRYLVKRTGEKVFLECVQDMDHENMFWYRQDPGLGLRLIYFSYDVKMKEKGDIPEGYSVSREKKERFSLILESASTNQTSMYLCASSRAGNTIYFGEGSWLTVV.

The rearrangement uses TRBV29-1 and TRBJ2-2; a possible D gene is TRBD1 (5 bases). From germline, CDR1 is SQVTM and CDR2 ANQGSEA. This CDR3 comprises 14 residues. V gave up 2 bases and J gave up 5 bases, with 12 bases separating them. DNA of the CDR3: TGCAGCGTTGAAAAGGGGCAAGGGACCGGGGAGCTGTTTTTT. Its translation is CSVEKGQGTGELFF.

This chain links TRBV11-2 with TRBJ2-6; D uncertain. This CDR3 has 16 amino acids. Deletions cut 4 bases from V and 2 bases from J, with 12 bases between. Germline CDR1 SGHAT, CDR2 FQNNGV. The CDR3 loop is CASSYSPSAGANVLTF. Written as DNA, the CDR3 is TGTGCCAGCAGCTACAGCCCCAGTGCTGGGGCCAACGTCCTGACTTTC. Supplemented by reference TRBV11-2 and TRBJ2-6, the full variable domain reads EAGVAQSPRYKIIEKRQSVAFWCNPISGHATLYWYQQILGQGPKLLIQFQNNGVVDDSQLPKDRFSAERLKGVDSTLKIQPAKLEDSAVYLCASSYSPSAGANVLTFGAGSRLTVL.

J is TRBJ2-3 and V is TRBV6-5; D is possibly TRBD2 (7 bases). Trimming shortened V by 6 bases and J by 1 base, and 11 bases separated the two germline ends. CDR1 and CDR2 from the germline V gene are MNHEY and SVGAGI. This CDR3 spans 14 amino acids. The CDR3 here is CASRAGHRTDTQYF. DNA for the CDR3: TGTGCCAGCAGAGCGGGACACCGCACAGATACGCAGTATTTT.

This chain uses TRBV5-1 with TRBJ2-3; the match to TRBD1 covers 10 bases. Trimming removed 4 bases from V and 4 bases from J; junction bases left unmatched: 3. The CDR3 runs 14 residues. Germline values: CDR1 SGHRS, CDR2 YFSETQ. In DNA, the CDR3 is TGCGCCAGCAGCCGGGACAGGGGTGCAGATACGCAGTATTTT. Encoded protein: CASSRDRGADTQYF.

The chain recombines TRBV29-1 with TRBJ2-1, with 9 nucleotides matching TRBD1. The CDR3 loop spans 12 amino acids. CDR1 and CDR2 from the germline V gene are SQVTM and ANQGSEA. CDR3 nucleotide sequence: TGCAGGACACAGGGGGCCCACAATGAGCAGTTCTTC. Encoded protein: CRTQGAHNEQFF.

The chain uses TRBV7-2 and TRBJ1-6; no clear D. The ends were cut back, 1 base at V and 6 bases at J, with 7 bases in the middle. The CDR3 is 14 residues long. The germline CDR1 and CDR2 sequences are SGHTA and FQGNSA. CDR3 in DNA: TGTGCCAGCAGCTTAGTGGGCTTTAATTCACCCCTCCACTTT. It encodes CASSLVGFNSPLHF.

The V gene is TRBV6-2 or TRBV6-3, the J gene TRBJ2-5; TRBD1 matches at 10 bases. Germline values: CDR1 MNHEY, CDR2 SVGEGT. The trim removed 5 bases at V and 5 bases at J, leaving 8 bases unmatched. The CDR3 has 15 amino acids. The DNA of the CDR3 is TGTGCCAGCAGTCCCGGACAGGGGGATGTGGAGACCCAGTACTTC. Amino acids: CASSPGQGDVETQYF.

The chain's CDR3 is CASSFSGNTIYF. As DNA, the CDR3 is TGTGCCAGCAGTTTCTCCGGAAACACCATATATTTT. This chain uses TRBV12-3 or TRBV12-4 with TRBJ1-3; no clear D gene. V was clipped by 3 bases and J by 4 bases, with 4 bases between them. This CDR3 contains 12 residues.

The chain has TRBV15 and TRBJ1-5, with TRBD1 identical over 11 bases. CDR1 is LNHNV and CDR2 is YYDKDF in the germline V gene (reference sequence). V lost 5 bases and J lost 3; bases outside the gene matches: 3. CDR3 length equals 15 residues. The CDR3 DNA reads TGTGCCACCAGCTGGGACAGGGGGTTCAATCAGCCCCAGCATTTT. It is translated as CATSWDRGFNQPQHF.

The chain links TRBV7-3 to TRBJ2-3, with D uncertain. The CDR3 totals 13 residues. Germline CDR1 SGHTA, CDR2 FQGTGA. Trimming shortened V by 5 bases and J by 2 bases, and 8 bases separated the two germline ends. This chain's CDR3 is CASSRDTTDTQYF. The CDR3 nucleotides are TGTGCCAGCAGCCGAGACACCACAGATACGCAGTATTTT.

The V and J genes are TRBV27 and TRBJ2-3, with D possibly being TRBD1 (6 bases). Trimming took 5 bases from V and 1 from J, leaving 16 bases between them. The CDR3 totals 16 residues. CDR1 and CDR2 (germline): MNHEY, SMNVEV (reference sequence). The CDR3 nucleotides read TGTGCCAGCAGTCTAACCCCCGACAGGCGCACAGATACGCAGTATTTT. Residues: CASSLTPDRRTDTQYF.

The V call is TRBV5-1, the J call TRBJ2-1, with a weak D call TRBD2 (6 bases). Trimming left V 4 bases short and J 3 bases short, with 14 bases between. CDR1 SGHRS and CDR2 YFSETQ come from the germline V gene. The CDR3 extends over 15 amino acids. The CDR3 DNA follows: TGCGCCAGCAGCGACTTTAGCGGTAACTACAATGAGCAGTTCTTC. Translating it yields CASSDFSGNYNEQFF.

The chain has TRBV20-1 and TRBJ2-7, with D possibly TRBD1 on 6 matching bases. The CDR3 totals 13 residues. Trimming took off 6 bases at V and 5 bases at J, with 17 bases between the two ends. Germline CDR1 DFQATT, CDR2 SNEGSKA (reference sequence). CDR3 DNA sequence: TGCAGTGCGAGTGGACAGTCCGTCCACGAGCAGTACTTC. Protein sequence: CSASGQSVHEQYF.

The chain joins TRBV19 to TRBJ2-1, with unresolved D. Germline V lookup: CDR1 LNHDA, CDR2 SQIVND (reference sequence). The CDR3 covers 14 residues. V shed 3 bases and J shed 4 bases, with 10 bases lying between them. For the CDR3, the DNA is TGTGCCAGTAGTATCGCTAGTGGGTACAATGAGCAGTTCTTC. Amino acids: CASSIASGYNEQFF.

The gene calls are TRBV3-1 (or the pseudogene TRBV3-2) and TRBJ2-1; 12 bases are shared with TRBD2. J gave up 8 bases and V 1 base, and 6 bases lay outside the gene matches. The CDR3 is 16 residues long. Germline V gene data show CDR1 as LGHDT and CDR2 as YNNKEL (reference sequence). The CDR3 DNA follows: TGTGCCAGCAGCCAAGCCCCTAGCGGGAGGGTCGATGAGCAGTTCTTC. Encoded protein: CASSQAPSGRVDEQFF.

The chain employs TRBV2 and TRBJ1-1; D is perhaps TRBD1 (6 bases). Germline CDR1 reads SNHLY; CDR2 reads FYNNEI. Trimming stripped 2 bases from V and 1 base from J, with 11 bases between. This CDR3 has 15 residues. CDR3 protein: CASSERGGSNTEAFF. For the CDR3, the DNA is TGTGCCAGCAGTGAAAGGGGGGGCTCGAACACTGAAGCTTTCTTT.

The genes are TRBV20-1 and TRBJ2-3, with 8 bases lining up with TRBD2. The V gene's germline CDR1 is DFQATT and CDR2 SNEGSKA (reference sequence). The CDR3 is 17 amino acids. V was pared by 3 bases and J by 0 bases, with 11 bases of the junction left unmatched. The CDR3 region has the DNA TGCAGTGCTAGTTTCCGGACTAGCTCCAGTAGCACAGATACGCAGTATTTT. Its translation: CSASFRTSSSSTDTQYF.

The rearrangement links TRBV14 to TRBJ2-5, with a weak D call TRBD2 (5 bases). The CDR3 covers 14 residues. CDR1 and CDR2 from the germline V gene are SGHDN and FVKESK. Trimming cost V 5 bases and J 1 base, with 11 bases left between them. The CDR3 nucleotides are TGTGCCAGCAGCGGACTGCCCCCCCAAGAGACCCAGTACTTC. It codes for CASSGLPPQETQYF.

The chain links TRBV7-3 to TRBJ2-1; TRBD1 aligns across 7 bases. CDR1 is SGHTA and CDR2 is FQGTGA in the germline V gene. V was clipped by 5 bases and J by 0 bases; unmatched bases: 10. The CDR3 extends over 17 amino acids. The CDR3 DNA sequence: TGTGCCAGCAGCCCAGAGGGACAGCGAAACTCCTACAATGAGCAGTTCTTC. Its protein is CASSPEGQRNSYNEQFF. The complete variable domain, with remaining parts taken from reference TRBV7-3 and TRBJ2-1, reads GAGVSQTPSNKVTEKGKYVELRCDPISGHTALYWYRQSLGQGPEFLIYFQGTGAADDSGLPNDRFFAVRPEGSVSTLKIQRTERGDSAVYLCASSPEGQRNSYNEQFFGPGTRLTVL.

The V call is TRBV6-5, the J call TRBJ2-5, with D uncertain. The CDR3 has 12 residues. Deletions cut 5 bases from V and 5 bases from J, with 9 bases between. Germline V gene sequence: CDR1 MNHEY, CDR2 SVGAGI. The CDR3 spells CASSTGWETQYF. The CDR3, as DNA: TGTGCCAGCAGTACCGGGTGGGAGACCCAGTACTTC.

This clone was recorded at least ten times. This rearrangement joins TRBV4-2 to TRBJ2-7, with a weak D call TRBD2 (6 bases). CDR1 is LGHNA, CDR2 YNFKEQ, per germline. Between the trimmed V and J ends, which lost 0 bases and 0 bases, there was a span of 9 bases. The CDR3 has 15 amino acids. The CDR3 sequence is CASSQDRGSSYEQYF. DNA for the CDR3: TGTGCCAGCAGCCAAGATCGGGGGAGCTCCTACGAGCAGTACTTC.

This rearrangement joins TRBV3-1 (or the pseudogene TRBV3-2) to TRBJ1-3; no clear D gene. CDR3 length equals 16 residues. V was shortened by 6 bases and J by 0 bases, with 15 bases between the two germline ends. Germline V CDR1 and CDR2: LGHDT, YNNKEL (reference sequence). The CDR3 DNA follows: TGTGCCAGCAGTTCCAAAACGGGAATCTCTGGAAACACCATATATTTT. Its translation: CASSSKTGISGNTIYF.

The V and J genes are TRBV11-2 and TRBJ1-3; weak D call: TRBD1 (5 bases). The CDR3 is made up of 18 amino acids. Germline lookup yields CDR1 SGHAT and CDR2 FQNNGV. V lost 2 bases and J lost 0, with 17 bases in between. The CDR3 is CASSLTPGGGSSGNTIYF. The DNA of the CDR3 is TGTGCCAGCAGCTTAACGCCGGGGGGTGGGTCCTCTGGAAACACCATATATTTT. The full variable domain, rest sourced from reference TRBV11-2 and TRBJ1-3, is EAGVAQSPRYKIIEKRQSVAFWCNPISGHATLYWYQQILGQGPKLLIQFQNNGVVDDSQLPKDRFSAERLKGVDSTLKIQPAKLEDSAVYLCASSLTPGGGSSGNTIYFGEGSWLTVV.

The chain combines TRBV7-6 with TRBJ2-1, with 7 bases aligning to TRBD2. Unmatched junction bases numbered 16, after V lost 4 bases and J lost 10 bases. This CDR3 has 16 residues. Germline V lookup: CDR1 SGHVS, CDR2 FNYEAQ. The CDR3 sequence is CASSSLMGEGLAEQFF. DNA of the CDR3: TGTGCCAGCAGCTCCCTGATGGGGGAGGGCCTTGCCGAGCAGTTCTTC.